This TCR beta chain was recovered during a study of cytotoxic CD8 clonotypes in ibrutinib-treated CLL. Overall study context: Under twelve relapsed/refractory, approximately 15 treatment-naive; around 18 IGHV unmutated. Mean per-sample yields comprised 255,043 productive templates and tens of thousands of productive rearrangements.

TCRdb's copy holds only in-frame clones and misses some; the assay was immunoSEQ multiplex PCR. The table records approximately 280,000 clones, about 72% of them present only once. This TCR came from a human donor with chronic lymphocytic leukemia. This material consisted of PBMCs, taken at disease progression, from a patient treated with ibrutinib.

CDR3 nucleotides: TGTGCCAGCAGCTCAGGGGGTGAGACCCAGTACTTC. This codes for CASSSGGETQYF. The V and J genes are TRBV6-6 and TRBJ2-5; 7 bases agree with TRBD1. V was pared by 6 bases and J by 5 bases, with 3 bases of the junction left unmatched. Germline lookup yields CDR1 MNHNY and CDR2 SVGAGI (reference sequence). This CDR3 has 12 amino acids.